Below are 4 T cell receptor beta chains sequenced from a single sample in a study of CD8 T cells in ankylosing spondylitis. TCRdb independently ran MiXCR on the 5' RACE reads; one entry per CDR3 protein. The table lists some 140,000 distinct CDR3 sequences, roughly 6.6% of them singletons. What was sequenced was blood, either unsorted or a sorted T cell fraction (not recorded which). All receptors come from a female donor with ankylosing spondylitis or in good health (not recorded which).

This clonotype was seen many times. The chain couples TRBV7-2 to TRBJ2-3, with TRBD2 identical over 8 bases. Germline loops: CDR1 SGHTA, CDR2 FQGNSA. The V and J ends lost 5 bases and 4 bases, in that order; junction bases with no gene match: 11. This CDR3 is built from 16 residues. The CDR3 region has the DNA TGTGCCAGCAGCCCCTGGGGTAGCGGGGACTCAGATACGCAGTATTTT. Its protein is CASSPWGSGDSDTQYF. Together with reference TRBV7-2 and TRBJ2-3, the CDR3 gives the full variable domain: GAGVSQSPSNKVTEKGKDVELRCDPISGHTALYWYRQSLGQGLEFLIYFQGNSAPDKSGLPSDRFSAERTGGSVSTLTIQRTQQEDSAVYLCASSPWGSGDSDTQYFGPGTRLTVL.

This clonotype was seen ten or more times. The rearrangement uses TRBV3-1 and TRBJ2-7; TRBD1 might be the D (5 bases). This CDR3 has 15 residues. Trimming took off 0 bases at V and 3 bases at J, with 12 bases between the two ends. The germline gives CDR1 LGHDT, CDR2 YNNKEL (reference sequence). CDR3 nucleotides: TGTGCCAGCAGCCAAGAAAACCAGGGATTCTACGAGCAGTACTTC. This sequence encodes CASSQENQGFYEQYF.

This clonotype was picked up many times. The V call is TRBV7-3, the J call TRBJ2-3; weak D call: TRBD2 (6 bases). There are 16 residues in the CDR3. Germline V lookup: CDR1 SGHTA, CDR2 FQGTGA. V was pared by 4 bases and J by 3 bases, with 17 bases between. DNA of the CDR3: TGTGCCAGCAGCTCGACCGCGGGGCGCATTACAGATACGCAGTATTTT. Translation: CASSSTAGRITDTQYF.

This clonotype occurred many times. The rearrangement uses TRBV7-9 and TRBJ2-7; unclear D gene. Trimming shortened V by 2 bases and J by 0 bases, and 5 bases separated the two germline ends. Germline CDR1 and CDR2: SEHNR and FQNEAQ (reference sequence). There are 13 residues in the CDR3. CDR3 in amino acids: CASSLPSSYEQYF. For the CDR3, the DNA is TGTGCCAGCAGCTTACCGAGCTCCTACGAGCAGTACTTC. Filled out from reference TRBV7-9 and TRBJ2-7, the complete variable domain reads DTGVSQNPRHKITKRGQNVTFRCDPISEHNRLYWYRQTLGQGPEFLTYFQNEAQLEKSRLLSDRFSAERPKGSFSTLEIQRTEQGDSAMYLCASSLPSSYEQYFGPGTRLTVT.